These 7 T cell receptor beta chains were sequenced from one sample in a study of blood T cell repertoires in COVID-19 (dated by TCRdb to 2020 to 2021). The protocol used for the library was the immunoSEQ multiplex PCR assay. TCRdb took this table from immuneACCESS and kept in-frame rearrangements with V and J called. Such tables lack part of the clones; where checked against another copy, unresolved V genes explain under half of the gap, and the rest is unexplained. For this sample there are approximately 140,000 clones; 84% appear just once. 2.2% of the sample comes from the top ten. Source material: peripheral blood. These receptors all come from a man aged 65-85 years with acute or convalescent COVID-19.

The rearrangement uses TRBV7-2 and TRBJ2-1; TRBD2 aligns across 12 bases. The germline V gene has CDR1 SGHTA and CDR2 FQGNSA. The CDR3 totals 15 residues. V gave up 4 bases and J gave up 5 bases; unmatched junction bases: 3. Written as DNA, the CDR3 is TGTGCCAGCAGCTCGGGACTAGCGGGCAACAATGAGCAGTTCTTC. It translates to CASSSGLAGNNEQFF. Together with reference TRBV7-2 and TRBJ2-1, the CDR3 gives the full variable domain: GAGVSQSPSNKVTEKGKDVELRCDPISGHTALYWYRQSLGQGLEFLIYFQGNSAPDKSGLPSDRFSAERTGGSVSTLTIQRTQQEDSAVYLCASSSGLAGNNEQFFGPGTRLTVL.

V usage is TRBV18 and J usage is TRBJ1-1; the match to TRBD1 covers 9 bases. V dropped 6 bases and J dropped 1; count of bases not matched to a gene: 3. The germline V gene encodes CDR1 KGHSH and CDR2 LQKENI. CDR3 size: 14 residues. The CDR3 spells CASSLDRGNTEAFF. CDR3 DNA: TGTGCCAGCTCGCTGGACAGGGGGAACACTGAAGCTTTCTTT.

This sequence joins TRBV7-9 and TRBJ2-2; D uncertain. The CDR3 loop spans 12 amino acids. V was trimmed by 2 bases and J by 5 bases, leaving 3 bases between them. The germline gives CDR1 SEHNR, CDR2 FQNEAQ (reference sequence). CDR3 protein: CASSLTTGELFF. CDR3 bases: TGTGCCAGCAGCTTAACTACCGGGGAGCTGTTTTTT. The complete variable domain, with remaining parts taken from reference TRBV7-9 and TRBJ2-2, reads DTGVSQNPRHKITKRGQNVTFRCDPISEHNRLYWYRQTLGQGPEFLTYFQNEAQLEKSRLLSDRFSAERPKGSFSTLEIQRTEQGDSAMYLCASSLTTGELFFGEGSRLTVL.

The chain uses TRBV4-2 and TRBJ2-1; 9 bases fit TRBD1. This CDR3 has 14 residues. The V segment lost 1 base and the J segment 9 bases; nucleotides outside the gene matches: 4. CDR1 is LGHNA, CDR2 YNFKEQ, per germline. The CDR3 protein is CASSQAQGAGEQFF. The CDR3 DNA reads TGTGCCAGCAGCCAAGCACAGGGGGCAGGTGAGCAGTTCTTC.

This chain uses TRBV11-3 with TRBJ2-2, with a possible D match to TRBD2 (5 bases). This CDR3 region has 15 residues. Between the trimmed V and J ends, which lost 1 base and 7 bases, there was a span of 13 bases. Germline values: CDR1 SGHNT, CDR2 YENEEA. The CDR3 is CASSLGQDLNGELFF. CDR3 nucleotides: TGTGCCAGCAGCTTAGGGCAGGACTTGAACGGGGAGCTGTTTTTT.

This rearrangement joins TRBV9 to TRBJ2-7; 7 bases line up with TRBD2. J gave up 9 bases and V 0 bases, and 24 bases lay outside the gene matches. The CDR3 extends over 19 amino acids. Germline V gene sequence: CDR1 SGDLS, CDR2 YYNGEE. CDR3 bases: TGTGCCAGCAGCGTAGGTTTAAGGGGAGGGAGCGGGTCCTCTACTCGGCAGTACTTC. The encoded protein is CASSVGLRGGSGSSTRQYF.

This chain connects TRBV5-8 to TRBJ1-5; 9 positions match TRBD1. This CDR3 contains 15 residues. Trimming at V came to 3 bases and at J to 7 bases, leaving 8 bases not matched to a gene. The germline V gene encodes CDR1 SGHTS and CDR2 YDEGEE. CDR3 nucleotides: TGTGCCAGCAGCTCGGACAGGGGAGTGAGACAGCCCCAGCATTTT. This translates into CASSSDRGVRQPQHF.